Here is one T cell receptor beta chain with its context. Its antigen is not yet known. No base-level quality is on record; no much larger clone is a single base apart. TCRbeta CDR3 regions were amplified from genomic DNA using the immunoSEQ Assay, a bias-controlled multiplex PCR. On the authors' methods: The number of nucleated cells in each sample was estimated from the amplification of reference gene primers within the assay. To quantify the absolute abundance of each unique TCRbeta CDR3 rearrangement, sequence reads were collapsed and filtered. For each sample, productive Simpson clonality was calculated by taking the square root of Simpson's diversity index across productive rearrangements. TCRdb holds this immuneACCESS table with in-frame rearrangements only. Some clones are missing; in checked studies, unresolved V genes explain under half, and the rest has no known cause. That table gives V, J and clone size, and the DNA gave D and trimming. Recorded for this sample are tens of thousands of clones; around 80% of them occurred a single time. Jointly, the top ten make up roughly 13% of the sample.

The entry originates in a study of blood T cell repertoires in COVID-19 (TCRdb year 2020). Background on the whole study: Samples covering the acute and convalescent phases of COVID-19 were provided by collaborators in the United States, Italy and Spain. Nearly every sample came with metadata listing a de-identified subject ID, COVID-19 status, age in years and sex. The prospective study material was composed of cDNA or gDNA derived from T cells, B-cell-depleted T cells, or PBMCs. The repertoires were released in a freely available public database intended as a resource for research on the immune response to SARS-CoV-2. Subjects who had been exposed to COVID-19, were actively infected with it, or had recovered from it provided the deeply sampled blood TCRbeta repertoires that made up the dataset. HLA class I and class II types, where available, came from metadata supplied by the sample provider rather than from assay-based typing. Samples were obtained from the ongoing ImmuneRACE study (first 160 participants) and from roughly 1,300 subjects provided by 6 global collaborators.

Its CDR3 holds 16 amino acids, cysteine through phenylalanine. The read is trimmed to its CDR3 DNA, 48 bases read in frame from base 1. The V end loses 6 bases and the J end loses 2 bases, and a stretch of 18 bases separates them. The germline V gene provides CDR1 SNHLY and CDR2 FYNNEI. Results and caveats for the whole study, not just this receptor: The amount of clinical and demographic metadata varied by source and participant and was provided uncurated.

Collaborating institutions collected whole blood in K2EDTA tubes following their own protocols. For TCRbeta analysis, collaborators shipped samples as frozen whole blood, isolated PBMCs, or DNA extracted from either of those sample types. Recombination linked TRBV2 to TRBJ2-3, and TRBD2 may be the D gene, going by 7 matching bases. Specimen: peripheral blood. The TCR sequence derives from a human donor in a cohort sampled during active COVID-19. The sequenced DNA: TGTGCCAGCAGGGGCTGGGGGCGGGGGACCACAGATACGCAGTATTTT. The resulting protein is CASRGWGRGTTDTQYF.